The 8 T cell receptor beta chains below all came from one sample that was sequenced in a study of cytomegalovirus exposure and HLA in healthy donors. It was with 60 Vbeta and 13 Jbeta primers that the PCR ran. TCRdb's table, derived via immunoSEQ multiplex PCR, lists solely in-frame clones and lacks some. The table shows hundreds of thousands of clones, with roughly 88% occurring only once. The sample consisted of PBMCs. The receptors shown here come from a boy aged 2 to 10 in good health and CMV-seronegative.

The chain is built from TRBV5-1 and TRBJ2-7; 8 bases agree with TRBD2. Looked up from germline, CDR1 is SGHRS and CDR2 is YFSETQ. V was pared by 4 bases and J by 5 bases, with 8 bases of the junction left unmatched. The CDR3 has 14 residues. The CDR3 sequence is CASSTGLATDEQYF. Written as DNA, the CDR3 is TGCGCCAGCAGCACCGGACTAGCTACGGACGAGCAGTACTTC.

The chain is built from TRBV11-2 and TRBJ2-1, with 9 bases identical to TRBD1. This CDR3 region has 15 residues. Germline trimming cut 5 bases from V and 3 bases from J; bases unmatched to any gene: 5. Germline CDR1 SGHAT, CDR2 FQNNGV. This CDR3 is CASSDRDRDYNEQFF. Here the CDR3 DNA reads TGTGCCAGCAGCGACCGGGACAGGGACTACAATGAGCAGTTCTTC.

Remarks on this clone: At one end, the junction sequence differs from germline, possibly due to a read error. The genes are TRBV7-7 and TRBJ2-5; maybe TRBD2 (6 bases). CDR1 SSHAT and CDR2 FNYEAQ come from the germline V gene (reference sequence). The CDR3 has 15 residues. In DNA, the CDR3 is TGTGCTAGCAGCTTGGGGGGATATAACGAGGAGACCCAGTACTTC. This translates into CASSLGGYNEETQYF.

This sequence joins TRBV7-3 and TRBJ2-2; D might be TRBD2 (6 bases). The V gene lost 5 bases and the J gene lost 6 bases, with 19 bases spanning the gap. The CDR3 loop spans 16 amino acids. CDR1 is SGHTA, CDR2 FQGTGA, per germline. The CDR3 DNA reads TGTGCCAGCAGCCTCCGACTAGTTGTCTCTGCCGGGGAGCTGTTTTTT. This codes for CASSLRLVVSAGELFF.

This chain links TRBV6-5 with TRBJ2-5; 8 bases line up with TRBD1. The DNA end lines up better with TRBJ2-7; the J call may be wrong. Germline assignment: CDR1 MNHEY and CDR2 SVGAGI. This CDR3 is built from 13 residues. The CDR3 reads CATRDRLIHEQYF. CDR3 bases: TGTGCCACCCGGGACAGGTTGATCCACGAGCAGTACTTC.

The V call is TRBV5-1, the J call TRBJ2-3, with 12 nucleotides matching TRBD2. This CDR3 comprises 15 residues. Per germline, CDR1 SGHRS and CDR2 YFSETQ. J was trimmed by 6 bases and V by 3 bases; bases with no gene match: 5. The CDR3 here is CASSSTGTSGDTQYF. CDR3 bases: TGCGCCAGCAGCTCCACCGGGACTAGCGGGGATACGCAGTATTTT.

This chain connects TRBV14 to TRBJ1-1; D is unresolved. Germline CDR1 reads SGHDN; CDR2 reads FVKESK. V dropped 4 bases and J dropped 1 base, with 10 bases sitting between them. This CDR3 contains 14 residues. Here the CDR3 DNA reads TGTGCCAGCAGCCTCCTACCAGGGAACACTGAAGCTTTCTTT. Encoded protein: CASSLLPGNTEAFF.

CDR3 loop: CASSSRTGGTDTQYF. The CDR3 DNA follows: TGTGCCAGCTCATCCCGGACAGGGGGGACAGATACGCAGTATTTT. The J gene is TRBJ2-3, the V gene TRBV18; TRBD1 agrees at 10 bases. Germline CDR1 is KGHSH and CDR2 is LQKENI. The V gene end was trimmed by 5 bases and the J gene end by 3 bases; junction bases not matched to a gene: 5. The CDR3 has 15 amino acids.